One and the same sample provided the 22 T cell receptor beta chains below, sequenced in a study of response to subunit inactivated influenza vaccine. TCRdb reanalysed the RT-PCR reads using MiXCR and keeps one entry per CDR3 protein. Altogether roughly 710,000 distinct CDR3 sequences are present, about 14% being singletons, with the ten largest covering 6.5% to 8%. The starting material was PBMCs from blood, obtained roughly 15 days before vaccination. Every receptor here comes from a man in his fifties or sixties who received an inactivated influenza vaccine.

The V gene is TRBV7-8, the J gene TRBJ2-6, with 10 bases matching TRBD1. Germline V lookup: CDR1 SGHVS, CDR2 FQNEAQ. The trim removed 1 base at V and 2 bases at J, leaving 8 bases unmatched. There are 19 residues in the CDR3. CDR3: CASSLVIGTGETGANVLTF. CDR3 nucleotides: TGTGCCAGCAGCTTAGTTATCGGGACAGGGGAAACTGGGGCCAACGTCCTGACTTTC. Full variable domain (rest looked up from reference TRBV7-8 and TRBJ2-6): GAGVSQSPRYKVAKRGQDVALRCDPISGHVSLFWYQQALGQGPEFLTYFQNEAQLDKSGLPSDRFFAERPEGSVSTLKIQRTQQEDSAVYLCASSLVIGTGETGANVLTFGAGSRLTVL.

The V and J genes are TRBV7-2 and TRBJ1-6; 10 nucleotides agree with TRBD1. The CDR3 has 16 residues. Per the germline V gene, CDR1 is SGHTA and CDR2 is FQGNSA. With V trimmed by 0 bases and J by 9 bases, 5 bases remained unmatched. For the CDR3, the DNA is TGTGCCAGCAGCTTAGCTGGGACAGGGGTAGCTTCACCCCTCCACTTT. Protein: CASSLAGTGVASPLHF.

This clonotype was recorded many times. The chain couples TRBV4-1 to TRBJ2-3, with 10 bases fitting TRBD2. The CDR3 length is 18 residues. The J segment lost 1 base and the V segment lost 1 base, leaving 8 bases of the junction unmatched. Germline CDR1 and CDR2: MGHRA and YSYEKL. The CDR3: CASSQAITSGTRTDTQYF. CDR3 sequence (DNA): TGCGCCAGCAGCCAAGCCATAACTAGCGGGACCCGCACAGATACGCAGTATTTT.

The rearrangement joins TRBV28 to TRBJ2-7; the D is unclear. The V end lost 3 bases, the J end lost 7 bases, and 16 bases lay between the germline ends. This CDR3 is 14 amino acids long. CDR1 and CDR2 from the germline V gene are MDHEN and SYDVKM. DNA of the CDR3: TGTGCCAGCAGTTTCGGCCACCCTTCTAATGAGCAGTACTTC. Protein sequence: CASSFGHPSNEQYF.

This clonotype was observed a handful of times. The rearrangement joins TRBV14 to TRBJ2-5; possible D gene TRBD1, 6 bases. From germline, CDR1 is SGHDN and CDR2 FVKESK. The CDR3 spans 13 residues. V was pared by 2 bases and J by 10 bases, with 14 bases between. CDR3 sequence: CASSQSAGRGQYF. In DNA, the CDR3 is TGTGCCAGCAGCCAATCGGCGGGCAGGGGCCAGTACTTC.

A few counts support this clonotype. V and J are TRBV19 and TRBJ1-5, with D possibly matching TRBD1 (5 bases). V shed 3 bases and J shed 6 bases, with 9 bases lying between them. This CDR3 has 13 amino acids. Germline V lookup: CDR1 LNHDA, CDR2 SQIVND (reference sequence). As DNA, the CDR3 is TGTGCCAGTAGTATTGGGGGAGTTCAGCCCCAGCATTTT. This sequence encodes CASSIGGVQPQHF. Based on the CDR3 plus reference TRBV19 and TRBJ1-5, the full variable domain is DGGITQSPKYLFRKEGQNVTLSCEQNLNHDAMYWYRQDPGQGLRLIYYSQIVNDFQKGDIAEGYSVSREKKESFPLTVTSAQKNPTAFYLCASSIGGVQPQHFGDGTRLSIL.

The rearrangement joins TRBV2 to TRBJ1-4, with 7 bases identical to TRBD1. With V trimmed by 8 bases and J by 8 bases, 17 bases remained unmatched. Per the germline V gene, CDR1 is SNHLY and CDR2 is FYNNEI. The CDR3 totals 16 residues. For the CDR3, the DNA is TGTGCCAGCGGCCTTAGACCGGGACAGCCAAGAGAAAAACTGTTTTTT. Translation: CASGLRPGQPREKLFF.

The chain is built from TRBV7-2 and TRBJ1-2, with TRBD1 as a possible D gene (5 bases). The V gene lost 1 base and the J gene lost 3 bases, with 9 bases spanning the gap. Germline values: CDR1 SGHTA, CDR2 FQGNSA. The CDR3 runs 14 residues. In DNA form, the CDR3 reads TGTGCCAGCAGCTTAGTTGTGACAGACTATGGCTACACCTTC. Its translation is CASSLVVTDYGYTF.

The rearrangement links TRBV5-4 to TRBJ2-7, with D perhaps matching TRBD1 (6 bases). Germline V gene lookup returns CDR1 SGHNT and CDR2 YYREEE (reference sequence). Trimming removed 3 bases at V and 2 bases at J, with 12 bases between. The CDR3 covers 14 residues. The chain's CDR3 is CASSSQGSTYEQYF. The CDR3 bases are TGTGCCAGCAGCTCACAGGGATCCACCTACGAGCAGTACTTC.

This clonotype was observed a few times. This chain joins TRBV3-1 and TRBJ2-1; 8 bases map to TRBD2. Germline V lookup: CDR1 LGHDT, CDR2 YNNKEL (reference sequence). With V trimmed by 3 bases and J by 6 bases, 10 bases remained unmatched. The CDR3 runs 16 residues. The CDR3 region is CASSHLRGRGVNEQFF. DNA of the CDR3: TGTGCCAGCAGCCACCTTCGGGGGCGGGGGGTCAATGAGCAGTTCTTC.

The chain is built from TRBV28 and TRBJ2-3; 9 positions match TRBD2. The CDR3 is 15 amino acids. Germline V CDR1 and CDR2: MDHEN, SYDVKM. Germline trimming cut 3 bases from V and 3 bases from J; bases unmatched to any gene: 4. Here the CDR3 DNA reads TGTGCCAGCAGTTTCGGCGGGAGGGATACAGATACGCAGTATTTT. Translating gives CASSFGGRDTDTQYF. The variable domain in full, with the rest retrieved from reference TRBV28 and TRBJ2-3, is DVKVTQSSRYLVKRTGEKVFLECVQDMDHENMFWYRQDPGLGLRLIYFSYDVKMKEKGDIPEGYSVSREKKERFSLILESASTNQTSMYLCASSFGGRDTDTQYFGPGTRLTVL.

This rearrangement joins TRBV7-6 to TRBJ2-3, with D possibly matching TRBD2 (5 bases). Trimming left V 0 bases short and J 6 bases short, with 13 bases between. The CDR3 length is 15 residues. The germline gives CDR1 SGHVS, CDR2 FNYEAQ. The CDR3 here is CASSLAALAGDTQYF. CDR3 DNA: TGTGCCAGCAGCTTAGCCGCTCTAGCCGGCGATACGCAGTATTTT. The variable domain in full, completed from reference TRBV7-6 and TRBJ2-3, reads GAGVSQSPRYKVTKRGQDVALRCDPISGHVSLYWYRQALGQGPEFLTYFNYEAQQDKSGLPNDRFSAERPEGSISTLTIQRTEQRDSAMYRCASSLAALAGDTQYFGPGTRLTVL.

V gene TRBV4-2 combines with J gene TRBJ2-1; 9 nucleotides line up with TRBD2. This CDR3 is built from 16 residues. Losses at the gene ends were 5 bases for V and 6 bases for J; bases not matched to a gene: 11. CDR1 is LGHNA, CDR2 YNFKEQ, per germline. The CDR3 protein is CASSEKGREGRNEQFF. The CDR3 DNA follows: TGTGCCAGCAGCGAAAAAGGGCGGGAGGGCCGCAATGAGCAGTTCTTC.

This clonotype was seen a few times. This chain links TRBV19 with TRBJ2-7; 7 bases fit TRBD1. Losses at the gene ends were 5 bases for V and 2 bases for J; bases not matched to a gene: 12. Germline V gene sequence: CDR1 LNHDA, CDR2 SQIVND (reference sequence). The CDR3 is made up of 16 amino acids. The CDR3 DNA follows: TGTGCCAGTAGTCCCCGGAGGACAGGACCAACCTACGAGCAGTACTTC. Its translation: CASSPRRTGPTYEQYF.

This clonotype was counted ten times or more. CDR3 nucleotides: TGTGCCACCAGTGATTTTTACAATGAGCAGTTCTTC. Its protein product is CATSDFYNEQFF. The chain recombines TRBV24-1 with TRBJ2-1; no definite D call. V was cut by 1 base and J by 4 bases, with 1 base left in between. CDR1 is KGHDR, CDR2 SFDVKD, per germline. The CDR3 runs 12 residues.

This clonotype has a handful of counts. The chain recombines TRBV5-1 with TRBJ2-7, with D unclear. The CDR3 has 14 amino acids. CDR1 and CDR2 from the germline V gene are SGHRS and YFSETQ. Trimming took off 4 bases at V and 3 bases at J, with 14 bases between the two ends. The CDR3 region is CASSGQLGVYEQYF. CDR3 nucleotides: TGCGCCAGCAGCGGGCAGCTTGGGGTCTACGAGCAGTACTTC.

This clonotype was counted between two and nine times. This sequence joins TRBV13 and TRBJ1-2; D is unresolved. This CDR3 contains 13 residues. V lost 5 bases and J lost 6, with 13 bases in between. Germline V gives CDR1 PRHDT, CDR2 FYEKMQ (reference sequence). The chain's CDR3 is CASSTLLFHGYTF. CDR3 in DNA: TGTGCCAGCAGCACGTTACTATTCCATGGCTACACCTTC.

The CDR3 coding sequence is TGCAGTGCTAGAGATTGGGGGGAGGTGGACATTCAGTACTTC. Translated: CSARDWGEVDIQYF. The chain joins TRBV20-1 to TRBJ2-4, with D maybe TRBD2 (6 bases). Germline CDR1 and CDR2: DFQATT and SNEGSKA (reference sequence). CDR3 length: 14 amino acids. The V gene lost 0 bases and the J gene lost 8 bases, with 14 bases spanning the gap.

This clonotype was detected ten times or more. The rearrangement links TRBV2 to TRBJ2-5; D is uncertain. Trimming took 6 bases from V and 4 from J, leaving 3 bases between them. Germline CDR1 and CDR2: SNHLY and FYNNEI. This CDR3 has 10 amino acids. CDR3 in amino acids: CASSLETQYF. The CDR3 coding sequence is TGTGCCAGCAGCTTAGAGACCCAGTACTTC. Looking up the rest from reference TRBV2 and TRBJ2-5 gives the full variable domain: EPEVTQTPSHQVTQMGQEVILRCVPISNHLYFYWYRQILGQKVEFLVSFYNNEISEKSEIFDDQFSVERPDGSNFTLKIRSTKLEDSAMYFCASSLETQYFGPGTRLLVL.

The V and J genes are TRBV6-2 or TRBV6-3 and TRBJ1-5, with unresolved D. The CDR3 length is 13 residues. Germline CDR1 is MNHEY and CDR2 is SVGEGT. Trimming took off 2 bases at V and 5 bases at J, with 7 bases between the two ends. CDR3 nucleotides: TGTGCCAGCAGTTACAGGGCCCATCAGCCCCAGCATTTT. This codes for CASSYRAHQPQHF.

This clonotype was seen a handful of times. The chain has TRBV3-1 and TRBJ2-7, with 9 bases that match TRBD2. The CDR3 runs 15 residues. V shed 1 base and J 3 bases; nucleotides not matched to a gene: 4. Germline V CDR1 and CDR2: LGHDT, YNNKEL (reference sequence). CDR3 in amino acids: CASSQVPSGVYEQYF. The CDR3, as DNA: TGTGCCAGCAGCCAAGTGCCTAGCGGGGTCTACGAGCAGTACTTC.

CDR3 sequence (DNA): TGTGCCAGCAGTTTAACACCCGTTCTGGCAGGGCACTCTGGGGCCAACGTCCTGACTTTC. Protein sequence: CASSLTPVLAGHSGANVLTF. V and J are TRBV27 and TRBJ2-6, with D tentatively TRBD1 (5 bases). CDR1 is MNHEY and CDR2 is SMNVEV in the germline V gene (reference sequence). The CDR3 runs 20 residues. Trimming removed 2 bases from V and 0 bases from J, with 20 bases in between.